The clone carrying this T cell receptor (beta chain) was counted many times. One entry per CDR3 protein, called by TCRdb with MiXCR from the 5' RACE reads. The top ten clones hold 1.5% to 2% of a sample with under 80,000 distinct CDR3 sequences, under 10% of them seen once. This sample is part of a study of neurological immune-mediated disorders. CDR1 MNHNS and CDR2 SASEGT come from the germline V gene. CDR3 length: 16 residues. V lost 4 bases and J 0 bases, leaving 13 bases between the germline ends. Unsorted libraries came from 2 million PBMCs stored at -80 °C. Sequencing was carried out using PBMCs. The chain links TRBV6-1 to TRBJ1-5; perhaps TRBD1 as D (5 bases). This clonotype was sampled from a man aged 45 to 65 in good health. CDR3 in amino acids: CASSVYRRNSNQPQHF. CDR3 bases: TGTGCCAGCAGTGTATACAGGAGAAATAGCAATCAGCCCCAGCATTTT.